The rows below give T cell receptor beta chains drawn from one sample of a study of blood T cells in healthy people across ages. TCRdb reprocessed the 5' RACE reads with MiXCR, giving one entry per CDR3 protein. The table records roughly 1.9 million distinct CDR3 sequences, about 39% of them present only once. The material sequenced was blood. These receptors all stem from a human donor in good health. CDR3s leave out the opening cysteine and the closing phenylalanine or tryptophan. Fields, in order: V gene, clone size, CDR3 protein. Rows give clone size only sometimes, using once, few, many, or a class for an expanded clone.

TRBV12-3/TRBV12-4 | NA | ASSSTERADTQY
TRBV5-5 | NA | ASSLGGYPEAF
TRBV12-3/TRBV12-4 | NA | ASSSSQGRAF
TRBV20-1 | NA | SARGPGLADNEQF
TRBV7-9 | NA | ASSLTGTNPLYGYT
TRBV2 | NA | ASSVSDSGANVRT
TRBV7-9 | NA | ASSSPEGMYEQY
TRBV6-5 | few | ASSYSGPRSTDTQY
TRBV5-4 | NA | ASSLRTRGTQY
TRBV12-3/TRBV12-4 | once | ASSLIGDAF
TRBV4-3 | NA | ASSFGVWTGELF
TRBV5-1 | NA | ASSSGTPSEQY
TRBV5-1 | few | ASSHPDNIYGYT
TRBV7-8 | NA | ASSPRQGGDGYT
TRBV7-9 | once | ASTEQGARGYT
TRBV6-6 | NA | ASSYYPGEKEF
TRBV20-1 | NA | SATGQRNEKLF
TRBV20-1 | NA | SAGPGTGFEQY
TRBV12-3/TRBV12-4 | NA | ASSLTWPNQPQH
TRBV15 | few | ATSSGQGFGNEQF
TRBV19 | NA | ASTGDRVIQPQH
TRBV7-9 | once | SSSLNRDYGYT
TRBV6-2/TRBV6-3 | few | ASRAAGAAYEQY
TRBV6-2/TRBV6-3 | NA | ASSLTGGGAPQH
TRBV5-1 | NA | ASSFSGQGTEKLF
TRBV21-1 | few | ASSSRTSGGSYNEQF
TRBV12-3/TRBV12-4 | once | ASRLRTGWATEAF
TRBV27 | few | ASSLNQGYGYT
TRBV7-2 | many | ASSFTENTEAF
TRBV28 | NA | ASSVHRGSYLSGANVLT
TRBV29-1 | few | AGGGGQSYNEQF
TRBV7-3 | NA | ASSLPTSGGGGANVLT
TRBV29-1 | many | SAGRGAEQY
TRBV11-3 | NA | ASSLPDGNEQY
TRBV20-1 | NA | RASSLGYEQY
TRBV20-1 | NA | SARFSTDTQY
TRBV12-3/TRBV12-4 | few | ASRGPTTYEQY
TRBV27 | NA | ASSPGNSPRTDTQY
TRBV7-9 | NA | ASSLDREVYGYT
TRBV25-1 | NA | ASTLERDTEAF
TRBV7-2 | NA | ASSLVASGGPPYNEQF
TRBV27 | NA | ASSLGYWKGPEGFTYEQY